Presented here are 20 T cell receptor beta chains from one specimen sequenced in a study of cytotoxic CD8 clonotypes in ibrutinib-treated CLL. Generated by immunoSEQ multiplex PCR, the TCRdb table keeps only in-frame clones and is missing some. The data contain 200,000 to 250,000 clones, just under 80% of them seen just once; the ten biggest clones take up over 9.5%. Specimen: PBMCs, collected after 12 months of ibrutinib treatment. All receptors derive from a human donor with chronic lymphocytic leukemia.

V usage is TRBV5-1 and J usage is TRBJ2-5; 7 nucleotides agree with TRBD1. The J segment lost 1 base and the V segment lost 0 bases, leaving 3 bases of the junction unmatched. This CDR3 region has 15 residues. Germline loops: CDR1 SGHRS, CDR2 YFSETQ. The CDR3 coding sequence is TGCGCCAGCAGCTTGGGGGGGACAGCCCAAGAGACCCAGTACTTC. It specifies CASSLGGTAQETQYF.

The chain recombines TRBV4-1 with TRBJ1-5; 7 bases are a match to TRBD1. V shed 4 bases and J 8 bases; nucleotides not matched to a gene: 8. CDR1 and CDR2 from the germline V gene are MGHRA and YSYEKL. CDR3 length: 14 amino acids. The DNA of the CDR3 is TGCGCCAGCAGCCGAGAGGACAGGCCTGAGCCCCAGCATTTT. It yields the protein CASSREDRPEPQHF.

V usage is TRBV4-1 and J usage is TRBJ2-3; 10 bases agree with TRBD1. The CDR3 has 15 amino acids. Germline lookup yields CDR1 MGHRA and CDR2 YSYEKL. The V segment lost 8 bases and the J segment 5 bases; nucleotides outside the gene matches: 10. The CDR3 here is CASGTRDRGLDTQYF. DNA of the CDR3: TGCGCCAGCGGGACCCGGGACAGGGGTTTAGATACGCAGTATTTT.

The V and J genes are TRBV7-2 and TRBJ2-7, with D possibly matching TRBD1 (8 bases). CDR1 is SGHTA, CDR2 FQGNSA, per germline. V gave up 5 bases and J gave up 4 bases, with 12 bases separating them. The CDR3 spans 13 residues. The CDR3 bases are TGTGCCAGCAGCGAACAGGGGGGGTACGAGCAGTACTTC. Its translation: CASSEQGGYEQYF.

This sequence joins TRBV18 and TRBJ2-1; no reliable D call. The germline CDR1 and CDR2 sequences are KGHSH and LQKENI. There are 12 residues in the CDR3. V was cut by 3 bases and J by 5 bases, with 5 bases left in between. CDR3 residues: CASSPEDNEQFF. As DNA, the CDR3 is TGTGCCAGCTCACCTGAAGACAATGAGCAGTTCTTC.

The CDR3: CASSGGTDMAKNIQYF. The CDR3 DNA follows: TGCGCCAGCAGCGGCGGGACAGATATGGCCAAAAACATTCAGTACTTC. The V and J genes are TRBV5-1 and TRBJ2-4, with D perhaps TRBD1 (7 bases). The CDR3 loop spans 16 amino acids. Per germline, CDR1 SGHRS and CDR2 YFSETQ. Between the trimmed V and J ends, which lost 4 bases and 1 base, there was a span of 15 bases.

The chain couples TRBV9 to TRBJ1-2; D uncertain. The length of the CDR3 is 12 residues. Germline V gene sequence: CDR1 SGDLS, CDR2 YYNGEE. V lost 4 bases and J lost 6, with 10 bases in between. The CDR3 protein is CASSLSGHGYTF. CDR3 nucleotides: TGTGCCAGCAGCCTCTCAGGTCATGGCTACACCTTC. Variable domain in full (rest from reference TRBV9 and TRBJ1-2): DSGVTQTPKHLITATGQRVTLRCSPRSGDLSVYWYQQSLDQGLQFLIQYYNGEERAKGNILERFSAQQFPDLHSELNLSSLELGDSALYFCASSLSGHGYTFGSGTRLTVV.

The genes are TRBV19 and TRBJ2-1; 9 bases map to TRBD1. V trimming: 7 bases; J trimming: 6 bases; junction bases outside the gene matches: 10. From germline, CDR1 is LNHDA and CDR2 SQIVND (reference sequence). The CDR3 extends over 15 amino acids. Here the CDR3 DNA reads TGTGCCAGTACCCCACACGGGACAGGGCCCAATGAGCAGTTCTTC. This codes for CASTPHGTGPNEQFF.

This rearrangement joins TRBV11-2 to TRBJ1-1; D is undetermined. CDR1 and CDR2 (germline): SGHAT, FQNNGV. The CDR3 runs 15 residues. Trimming took off 5 bases at V and 5 bases at J, with 18 bases between the two ends. The CDR3 DNA sequence: TGTGCCAGCAGCCCCATGGCGGGCTCGGGGACTGAAGCTTTCTTT. This codes for CASSPMAGSGTEAFF.

V usage is TRBV6-5 and J usage is TRBJ2-1; D call uncertain. CDR3 length equals 16 residues. Germline CDR1 reads MNHEY; CDR2 reads SVGAGI. Trimming took 6 bases from V and 4 from J, leaving 19 bases between them. CDR3 protein: CASSYDAARLYNEQFF. The CDR3 nucleotides are TGTGCCAGCAGCTACGACGCAGCCCGGCTTTACAATGAGCAGTTCTTC.

This clone was counted between two and nine times. V usage is TRBV30 and J usage is TRBJ2-5; tentatively, D is TRBD2 (6 bases). CDR3 size: 12 residues. The ends were cut back, 2 bases at V and 6 bases at J, with 10 bases in the middle. Germline V CDR1 and CDR2: GTSNPN, SVGIG (reference sequence). For the CDR3, the DNA is TGTGCCTGGAGTTGGGGGGTACAGACCCAGTACTTC. It codes for CAWSWGVQTQYF.

This rearrangement joins TRBV2 to TRBJ1-5; D remains ambiguous. Trimming shortened V by 6 bases and J by 1 base, and 13 bases separated the two germline ends. The CDR3 consists of 15 residues. Germline V gives CDR1 SNHLY, CDR2 FYNNEI. The CDR3 DNA reads as TGTGCCAGCAGCGTCAGGACTGAGAGCAATCAGCCCCAGCATTTT. Translating it yields CASSVRTESNQPQHF. Looking up the rest from reference TRBV2 and TRBJ1-5 gives the full variable domain: EPEVTQTPSHQVTQMGQEVILRCVPISNHLYFYWYRQILGQKVEFLVSFYNNEISEKSEIFDDQFSVERPDGSNFTLKIRSTKLEDSAMYFCASSVRTESNQPQHFGDGTRLSIL.

The genes are TRBV15 and TRBJ2-2, with a possible D match to TRBD1 (5 bases). Germline CDR1 and CDR2: LNHNV and YYDKDF (reference sequence). This CDR3 comprises 16 residues. Trimming removed 0 bases from V and 6 bases from J, with 14 bases in between. The DNA for the CDR3 is TGTGCCACCAGCAGAGATCGACAGTCCTTGGCCGGGGAGCTGTTTTTT. Translating gives CATSRDRQSLAGELFF.

This sequence joins TRBV6-5 and TRBJ2-7; tentatively, D is TRBD2 (5 bases). Germline-derived CDR1 and CDR2 are MNHEY and SVGAGI. The V gene lost 5 bases and the J gene lost 3 bases, with 8 bases spanning the gap. This CDR3 is 12 amino acids long. Here the CDR3 reads CASSPSGYEQYF. The CDR3 nucleotides are TGTGCCAGCAGTCCGAGCGGCTACGAGCAGTACTTC.

V is TRBV9 and J is TRBJ1-2; tentatively, D is TRBD1 (5 bases). The germline V gene has CDR1 SGDLS and CDR2 YYNGEE. The CDR3 covers 13 residues. V was cut by 5 bases and J by 5 bases, with 13 bases left in between. CDR3: CASSPEGMYGYTF. CDR3 sequence (DNA): TGTGCCAGCAGTCCCGAGGGGATGTATGGCTACACCTTC.

This chain connects TRBV6-5 to TRBJ1-6; weak D call: TRBD1 (6 bases). V lost 0 bases, J lost 7 bases, and 13 bases lay in between. The CDR3 length is 16 residues. The germline V gene encodes CDR1 MNHEY and CDR2 SVGAGI. The chain's CDR3 is CASSYSTGTRNSPLHF. CDR3 nucleotides: TGTGCCAGCAGTTACTCTACCGGGACACGGAATTCACCCCTCCACTTT.

The chain has TRBV6-1 and TRBJ1-1, with TRBD1 matching over 10 bases. The V gene end was trimmed by 6 bases and the J gene end by 4 bases; junction bases not matched to a gene: 8. The CDR3 runs 15 residues. Per germline, CDR1 MNHNS and CDR2 SASEGT. In DNA, the CDR3 is TGTGCCAGCAGCGTTGACAGGGGGCTTAGCACTGAAGCTTTCTTT. The encoded protein is CASSVDRGLSTEAFF.

This chain joins TRBV10-3 and TRBJ2-2, with D possibly TRBD1 on 6 matching bases. This CDR3 is 15 amino acids long. Trimming removed 4 bases from V and 3 bases from J, with 12 bases in between. Germline V CDR1 and CDR2: ENHRY, SYGVKD. CDR3 protein: CAISGTADYTGELFF. CDR3 DNA sequence: TGTGCCATCAGTGGGACAGCTGATTACACCGGGGAGCTGTTTTTT.

V is TRBV6-6 and J is TRBJ1-5, with D maybe TRBD1 (6 bases). Germline CDR1 is MNHNY and CDR2 is SVGAGI (reference sequence). Between the trimmed V and J ends, which lost 6 bases and 1 base, there was a span of 10 bases. CDR3 length: 14 residues. The CDR3 region is CASRPTGSNQPQHF. CDR3 DNA sequence: TGTGCCAGCAGGCCGACAGGAAGCAATCAGCCCCAGCATTTT.

The chain has TRBV7-8 and TRBJ2-7; D may be TRBD1 (6 bases). The V end was cut by 3 bases, the J end by 7 bases, with 25 bases between. The V gene's germline CDR1 is SGHVS and CDR2 FQNEAQ. The CDR3 runs to 17 residues. The CDR3 region is CASSFYPDRSSTQEQYF. CDR3 coding DNA: TGTGCCAGCAGCTTTTACCCCGACAGGTCGTCGACTCAGGAGCAGTACTTC.